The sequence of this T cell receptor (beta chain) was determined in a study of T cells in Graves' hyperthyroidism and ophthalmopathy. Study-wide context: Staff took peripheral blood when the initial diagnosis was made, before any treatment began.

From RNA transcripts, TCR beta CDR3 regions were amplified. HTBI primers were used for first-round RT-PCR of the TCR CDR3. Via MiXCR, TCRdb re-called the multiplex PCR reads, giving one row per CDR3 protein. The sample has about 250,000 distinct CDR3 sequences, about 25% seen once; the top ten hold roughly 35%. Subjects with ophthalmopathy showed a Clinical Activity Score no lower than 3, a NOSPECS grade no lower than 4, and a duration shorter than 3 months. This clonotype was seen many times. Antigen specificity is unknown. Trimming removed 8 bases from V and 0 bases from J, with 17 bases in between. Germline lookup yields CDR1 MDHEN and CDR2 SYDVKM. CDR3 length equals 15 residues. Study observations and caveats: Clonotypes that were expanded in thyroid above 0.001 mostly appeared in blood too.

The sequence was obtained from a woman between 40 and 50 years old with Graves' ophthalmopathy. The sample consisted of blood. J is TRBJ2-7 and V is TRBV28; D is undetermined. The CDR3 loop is CASGPEPASSYEQYF. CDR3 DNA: TGTGCCAGCGGGCCCGAGCCAGCGAGCTCCTACGAGCAGTACTTC.